This T cell receptor (beta chain) was documented in a study of T cell clones after liver transplantation. Across the whole study: Pre-transplant mixed lymphocyte reactions yielded third-party-reactive TCRbeta sequences as comparators for graft-donor-reactive sequences. Three of eight recipients were HCV-positive; others had non-autoimmune, non-viral indications. Tolerant meant at least one year fully off immunosuppression without liver enzymes above twice normal.

Study findings and constraints: The donor-reactive repertoire was only partly measurable in two subjects, lacking donor cells.

Clones were read by immunoSEQ multiplex PCR, and TCRdb kept only the in-frame ones, dropping some. The sample records 85,000 to 110,000 clones, about 86% being singletons. A word on this clone: Its antigen is undetermined.

The CDR3 has 14 amino acids. Trimming at V came to 5 bases and at J to 4 bases, leaving 7 bases not matched to a gene. Germline V CDR1 and CDR2: MNHEY, SVGAGI. This clonotype originated in a human patient who received a liver transplant. Some T cells may be provided by the graft donor. This sequence joins TRBV6-5 and TRBJ1-1; 7 bases align to TRBD1. Sequencing used CD4+ T cells from blood, obtained about 50 months after liver transplant. The CDR3 DNA follows: TGTGCCAGCAGTCGAGGGGGCGGTTCCACTGAAGCTTTCTTT. Translated, it gives CASSRGGGSTEAFF.